The next 32 T cell receptor beta chains were all read from a single sample in a study of control samples from healthy donors and cancer patients. Clones were read by immunoSEQ multiplex PCR, and TCRdb kept only the in-frame ones, dropping some. The sample includes about 130,000 clones, approximately 92% seen only once; the top ten take 2% to 3%. The sequencing input was blood. The receptors originated from a man between 18 and 29 years old in good health.

This clone has a single count. The rearrangement links TRBV4-3 to TRBJ1-3; D is ambiguous. Germline V gives CDR1 LGHNA, CDR2 YSLEER. Trimming took 6 bases from V and 4 from J, leaving 13 bases between them. The length of the CDR3 is 14 residues. The DNA for the CDR3 is TGCGCCAGCAGTCTAGGCATGGGGGGAAACACCATATATTTT. Translation: CASSLGMGGNTIYF.

The DNA of the CDR3 is TGTGCCAGCAGCTCCCCCTTGGCAGATGAGCAGTTCTTC. It is translated as CASSSPLADEQFF. This rearrangement joins TRBV7-9 to TRBJ2-1; unclear D gene. The CDR3 totals 13 residues. V was pared by 4 bases and J by 8 bases, with 12 bases between. Germline lookup yields CDR1 SEHNR and CDR2 FQNEAQ (reference sequence).

The CDR3 sequence is CSVDYPRGVDGYTF. CDR3 DNA sequence: TGCAGCGTTGACTACCCCAGGGGGGTCGATGGCTACACCTTC. The genes are TRBV29-1 and TRBJ1-2, with 7 bases aligning to TRBD1. The CDR3 is made up of 14 amino acids. The ends lost 3 bases at V and 6 bases at J; junction bases unmatched: 10. Per the germline V gene, CDR1 is SQVTM and CDR2 is ANQGSEA.

This clone was detected only a few times. V and J are TRBV24-1 and TRBJ2-7; D is ambiguous. The length of the CDR3 is 11 residues. The ends were cut back, 11 bases at V and 5 bases at J, with 12 bases in the middle. Looked up from germline, CDR1 is KGHDR and CDR2 is SFDVKD. The CDR3 DNA sequence: TGTGCCAACAGACCCCTAGACGAGCAGTACGTC. It encodes CANRPLDEQYV.

The chain links TRBV25-1 to TRBJ2-1; no clear D gene. V was trimmed by 4 bases and J by 9 bases, leaving 13 bases between them. The CDR3 loop spans 13 amino acids. The germline V gene has CDR1 MGHDK and CDR2 SYGVNS. The CDR3 region is CASSGSAAAEQFF. The CDR3 DNA follows: TGTGCCAGCAGTGGGTCGGCGGCCGCTGAGCAGTTCTTC.

The V gene is TRBV9, the J gene TRBJ2-1; D call uncertain. CDR3 length equals 13 residues. The germline CDR1 and CDR2 sequences are SGDLS and YYNGEE. V was shortened by 3 bases and J by 12 bases, with 16 bases between the two germline ends. The CDR3 DNA follows: TGTGCCAGCAGCGCGTCCCCTACGTCGGGGCAGTTCTTC. Its translation is CASSASPTSGQFF.

The chain carries TRBV6-2 or TRBV6-3 and TRBJ2-7, with 7 bases that match TRBD2. Trimming took 4 bases from V and 6 from J; bases not matched to a gene: 12. This CDR3 spans 15 amino acids. Looked up from germline, CDR1 is MNHEY and CDR2 is SVGEGT. The CDR3 DNA sequence: TGTGCCAGCAGTTGGGGGACTCCCCCGGGGGGCGAGCAGTACTTC. Translated: CASSWGTPPGGEQYF.

The V gene is TRBV9, the J gene TRBJ1-5; 8 bases match TRBD1. V shed 3 bases, J shed 0 bases, and the junction held 2 bases outside the gene matches. The CDR3 totals 15 residues. Germline V gives CDR1 SGDLS, CDR2 YYNGEE. The chain's CDR3 is CASSETGASNQPQHF. CDR3 nucleotides: TGTGCCAGCAGCGAGACAGGGGCTAGCAATCAGCCCCAGCATTTT.

V gene TRBV15 combines with J gene TRBJ1-5, with a tentative D call TRBD1 (5 bases). In germline, CDR1 is LNHNV, CDR2 YYDKDF (reference sequence). Trimming stripped 1 base from V and 0 bases from J, with 10 bases between. CDR3 size: 16 residues. The CDR3 loop reads CATSRAGDGSNQPQHF. The CDR3 nucleotides read TGTGCCACCAGCAGAGCCGGGGACGGTAGCAATCAGCCCCAGCATTTT.

This sequence joins TRBV10-2 and TRBJ2-1, with TRBD2 identical over 13 bases. Germline V lookup: CDR1 WSHSY, CDR2 SAAADI. CDR3 size: 14 residues. Losses at the gene ends were 8 bases for V and 6 bases for J; bases not matched to a gene: 4. The CDR3 DNA reads TGCGCCAGCGGCGGGACTAGCGGGATCAATGAGCAGTTCTTC. Translating it yields CASGGTSGINEQFF.

The J gene is TRBJ1-3, the V gene TRBV13; D might be TRBD1 (5 bases). This CDR3 spans 17 amino acids. The V gene's germline CDR1 is PRHDT and CDR2 FYEKMQ (reference sequence). The ends were cut back, 5 bases at V and 0 bases at J, with 17 bases in the middle. CDR3 in amino acids: CASSDAVFRGSGNTIYF. DNA for the CDR3: TGTGCCAGCAGCGATGCCGTCTTTAGGGGCTCTGGAAACACCATATATTTT.

The rearrangement links TRBV5-8 to TRBJ2-1; D is unclear. V was cut by 5 bases and J by 8 bases, with 8 bases left in between. CDR1 and CDR2 (germline): SGHTS, YDEGEE. This CDR3 is 11 amino acids long. The CDR3 region has the DNA TGTGCCAGCAGTTACGTGGATGAGCAGTTCTTC. Protein sequence: CASSYVDEQFF.

The chain uses TRBV4-1 and TRBJ2-3, with TRBD1 matching 10 bases. After removal of 5 bases from V and 0 bases from J, the junction contained 11 bases not matched to a gene. The length of the CDR3 is 18 residues. Germline-derived CDR1 and CDR2 are MGHRA and YSYEKL. This chain's CDR3 is CASSDLPRQGASTDTQYF. CDR3 coding DNA: TGCGCCAGCAGCGACCTACCGAGACAGGGGGCTAGCACAGATACGCAGTATTTT.

This chain joins TRBV24-1 and TRBJ2-3; D is possibly TRBD2 (6 bases). The CDR3 spans 14 residues. V was cut by 9 bases and J by 0 bases, with 12 bases left in between. Germline CDR1 reads KGHDR; CDR2 reads SFDVKD. The CDR3: CATGTGVSTDTQYF. CDR3 DNA sequence: TGTGCCACCGGGACGGGGGTTAGCACAGATACGCAGTATTTT.

The V and J genes are TRBV10-3 and TRBJ2-5; 8 positions match TRBD2. Germline-derived CDR1 and CDR2 are ENHRY and SYGVKD. CDR3 length: 15 amino acids. Trimming at V came to 6 bases and at J to 7 bases, leaving 13 bases not matched to a gene. CDR3: CAISERELGEGTQYF. The CDR3 nucleotides are TGTGCCATCAGCGAGCGGGAGTTGGGTGAAGGGACCCAGTACTTC.

V is TRBV2 and J is TRBJ2-3, with D maybe TRBD1 (6 bases). V was clipped by 6 bases and J by 0 bases, with 16 bases between them. Germline CDR1 SNHLY, CDR2 FYNNEI. This CDR3 spans 16 amino acids. This CDR3 reads CASSLSQGPSTDTQYF. CDR3 bases: TGTGCCAGCAGCTTATCCCAGGGGCCCAGCACAGATACGCAGTATTTT.

V and J are TRBV6-2 or TRBV6-3 and TRBJ2-4; no reliable D call. V lost 4 bases and J lost 7, with 8 bases in between. Germline V gives CDR1 MNHEY, CDR2 SVGEGT. The CDR3 is made up of 12 amino acids. CDR3 region: CASSSHLNIQYF. CDR3 DNA: TGTGCCAGCAGTTCACATTTGAACATTCAGTACTTC.

The CDR3 region has the DNA TGTGCCAGCAGTCGTGGGGACTATGGCTACACCTTC. Translation: CASSRGDYGYTF. The genes are TRBV28 and TRBJ1-2, with D unresolved. There are 12 residues in the CDR3. The germline V and J ends were trimmed by 5 bases and 3 bases, with 7 bases remaining between them. CDR1 and CDR2 from the germline V gene are MDHEN and SYDVKM.

The chain recombines TRBV5-1 with TRBJ2-7; tentative D call: TRBD2 (6 bases). Germline CDR1 and CDR2: SGHRS and YFSETQ. V lost 0 bases to trimming and J lost 5 bases, with 18 bases between them. CDR3 length equals 16 residues. The CDR3 reads CASSLAKGLRDDEQYV. The CDR3 DNA reads TGCGCCAGCAGCTTGGCCAAGGGACTCAGAGACGACGAGCAGTACGTC.

The V call is TRBV9, the J call TRBJ1-2, with D perhaps matching TRBD1 (5 bases). The CDR3 spans 12 residues. V was clipped by 3 bases and J by 6 bases, with 9 bases between them. CDR1 and CDR2 (germline): SGDLS, YYNGEE. As DNA, the CDR3 is TGTGCCAGCAGCGACAGGTTCGATGGCTACACCTTC. Protein: CASSDRFDGYTF.

The chain has TRBV19 and TRBJ1-2; D unresolved. The germline V gene encodes CDR1 LNHDA and CDR2 SQIVND (reference sequence). Between the trimmed V and J ends, which lost 8 bases and 1 base, there was a span of 11 bases. The CDR3 runs to 13 residues. The CDR3 region has the DNA TGTGCCAGTGAGACGAGAGGTAACTATGGCTACACCTTC. Encoded protein: CASETRGNYGYTF.

The chain is built from TRBV28 and TRBJ1-1; 8 nucleotides match TRBD1. The CDR3 has 14 amino acids. Germline assignment: CDR1 MDHEN and CDR2 SYDVKM. Trimming took 6 bases from V and 2 from J; bases not matched to a gene: 5. The CDR3 DNA reads as TGTGCCAGCAGCTCAGGGGGCGGAAACACTGAAGCTTTCTTT. It yields the protein CASSSGGGNTEAFF.

The chain joins TRBV5-4 to TRBJ1-6; possibly TRBD1 for D (5 bases). The CDR3 has 14 residues. V lost 0 bases to trimming and J lost 7 bases, with 8 bases between them. CDR1 is SGHNT, CDR2 YYREEE, per germline (reference sequence). In DNA form, the CDR3 reads TGTGCCAGCAGCTTGGTGGGGGAGAATTCACCCCTCCACTTT. Encoded protein: CASSLVGENSPLHF.

The chain recombines TRBV7-2 with TRBJ1-6; D is unresolved. Trimming took 7 bases from V and 0 from J, leaving 7 bases between them. Germline V CDR1 and CDR2: SGHTA, FQGNSA. This CDR3 spans 14 amino acids. CDR3 in DNA: TGTGCCAGCAACCTAGACTCCTATAATTCACCCCTCCACTTT. Translation gives CASNLDSYNSPLHF.

This clone occurred a few times. This chain uses TRBV7-9 with TRBJ1-2; 10 bases fit TRBD1. Germline V gives CDR1 SEHNR, CDR2 FQNEAQ (reference sequence). The CDR3 is made up of 16 amino acids. V lost 5 bases, J lost 5 bases, and 11 bases stayed unmatched. The CDR3 nucleotides read TGTGCCAGCAGCCCGGGCGGGGACAGGGGACTATATGGCTACACCTTC. This sequence encodes CASSPGGDRGLYGYTF.

V is TRBV27 and J is TRBJ2-4; tentative D call: TRBD1 (6 bases). This CDR3 is built from 16 residues. Germline CDR1 and CDR2: MNHEY and SMNVEV (reference sequence). Trimming took 3 bases from V and 6 from J, leaving 18 bases between them. For the CDR3, the DNA is TGTGCCAGCAGTTTGTCCCCACAGGGTATGGGAAACATTCAGTACTTC. This codes for CASSLSPQGMGNIQYF.

The sample holds a few counts of this clone. J is TRBJ2-2 and V is TRBV18; 8 bases fit TRBD1. Losses at the gene ends were 3 bases for V and 6 bases for J; bases not matched to a gene: 9. CDR3 length: 16 amino acids. Germline V lookup: CDR1 KGHSH, CDR2 LQKENI. CDR3 region: CASSPRGLAVAGELFF. The CDR3 DNA follows: TGTGCCAGCTCACCCAGGGGGCTGGCAGTGGCCGGGGAGCTGTTTTTT. Drawing the rest from reference TRBV18 and TRBJ2-2, the complete variable domain is NAGVMQNPRHLVRRRGQEARLRCSPMKGHSHVYWYRQLPEEGLKFMVYLQKENIIDESGMPKERFSAEFPKEGPSILRIQQVVRGDSAAYFCASSPRGLAVAGELFFGEGSRLTVL.

A single count supports this clone. The junction departs from the called germline gene at one end, perhaps through a read error. This rearrangement joins TRBV27 to TRBJ2-7, with a tentative D call TRBD1 (5 bases). This CDR3 is built from 14 residues. Per the germline V gene, CDR1 is MNHEY and CDR2 is SMNVEV (reference sequence). This chain's CDR3 is CASSFRTTSHEQYF. The CDR3, as DNA: TGTGCCAGCAGTTTTCGGACAACCTCCCACGAGCAGTACTTC.

V and J are TRBV5-1 and TRBJ2-2, with D possibly called TRBD1 or TRBD2 (5 bases each). The CDR3 runs 14 residues. Trimming pared 0 bases from V and 5 bases from J, leaving 8 bases between. The germline CDR1 and CDR2 sequences are SGHRS and YFSETQ. This chain's CDR3 is CASSLVGETGELFF. CDR3 coding DNA: TGCGCCAGCAGCTTGGTGGGGGAAACCGGGGAGCTGTTTTTT.

This chain joins TRBV4-1 and TRBJ1-1; tentative D call: TRBD1 (5 bases). Germline CDR1 reads MGHRA; CDR2 reads YSYEKL. With 5 bases removed from V and 4 bases from J, the gap between germline ends came to 14 bases. The CDR3 is 14 residues long. CDR3 in DNA: TGCGCCAGCAGCTTTGGTGAAGGGACCACTGAAGCTTTCTTT. Translation gives CASSFGEGTTEAFF.

The rearrangement links TRBV19 to TRBJ1-1; D gene unclear. Trimming took 5 bases from V and 7 from J, leaving 8 bases between them. The CDR3 contains 11 residues. In germline, CDR1 is LNHDA, CDR2 SQIVND (reference sequence). CDR3 amino acids: CASSGYGEAFF. The DNA for the CDR3 is TGTGCCAGTAGTGGGTACGGTGAAGCTTTCTTT.

V gene TRBV7-9 combines with J gene TRBJ1-5; TRBD1 agrees at 8 bases. V dropped 4 bases and J dropped 5; count of bases not matched to a gene: 4. CDR1 is SEHNR, CDR2 FQNEAQ, per germline (reference sequence). The CDR3 spans 14 residues. In nucleotides, the CDR3 is TGTGCCAGCAGCTCACAGGGGGGCCATCAGCCCCAGCATTTT. Translating it yields CASSSQGGHQPQHF.